A single sample is the source of the 22 T cell receptor beta chains below, sequenced in a study of T cells in women clearing cervical HPV infection. Here immunoSEQ multiplex PCR was the method, and the copy in TCRdb shows in-frame clones only, minus some. Its clone listing holds under 50,000 clones. The sequenced sample was blood buffy coat. These receptors originate from a woman between 18 and 75 years old with a cervical HPV16 infection that either progressed to CIN3+ or cleared (not recorded which).

Points on this clone: The read stops 3 residues short of the end of the CDR3; the missing end is completed from the germline J gene. The chain combines TRBV20-1 with TRBJ2-1, with 7 bases matching TRBD2. The length of the CDR3 is 12 residues. The V and J ends lost 7 bases and 7 bases, in that order; junction bases with no gene match: 7. Germline V gene data show CDR1 as DFQATT and CDR2 as SNEGSKA (reference sequence). CDR3 DNA (partial): TGCAGTGGCCGGGGGGTGGTTAATGAG. Its translation is CSGRGVVNE. The whole CDR3 protein reads CSGRGVVNEQFF.

Points on this clone: The read terminates 3 residues ahead of where the CDR3 ends, so the germline J gene completes it. V and J are TRBV11-1 and TRBJ1-2, with 9 bases aligning to TRBD1. The V gene's germline CDR1 is SGHAT and CDR2 FQDESV (reference sequence). The CDR3 spans 14 residues. V shed 10 bases and J 7 bases; nucleotides not matched to a gene: 13. The covered CDR3 bases are TGTGCCACCGCCGAGGGACAGGGCTTTGGTGGC. Translation: CATAEGQGFGG. The entire CDR3 sequence reads CATAEGQGFGGYTF.

For this clone: The read comes to an end 3 residues before the CDR3 does, leaving the germline J gene to fill in the end. The J gene is TRBJ1-1, the V gene TRBV23-1, with a weak D call TRBD1 (6 bases). TRBV23-1 is filed as an ORF, its function uncertain. V shed 5 bases and J shed 3 bases, with 13 bases lying between them. The CDR3 extends over 14 amino acids. The sequenced CDR3 bases are TGCGCCAGCAGTTCGAGGGGACAACACACTGAA. It codes for CASSSRGQHTE. The entire CDR3 reads CASSSRGQHTEAFF.

A word on this clone: The observed sequence ends 3 residues before the CDR3 terminus, with the missing tail filled in from the germline J gene. The J gene is TRBJ1-6, the V gene TRBV5-1; D ambiguous. Trimming pared 4 bases from V and 0 bases from J, leaving 11 bases between. CDR3 length: 16 amino acids. Germline V lookup: CDR1 SGHRS, CDR2 YFSETQ. The CDR3 here is CASSAAQGSYNSPLHF. Partial CDR3 DNA: TGCGCCAGCAGCGCCGCCCAAGGCTCCTATAATTCACCC. Drawing the rest from reference TRBV5-1 and TRBJ1-6, the complete variable domain is KAGVTQTPRYLIKTRGQQVTLSCSPISGHRSVSWYQQTPGQGLQFLFEYFSETQRNKGNFPGRFSGRQFSNSRSEMNVSTLELGDSALYLCASSAAQGSYNSPLHFGNGTRLTVT.

For this clone: The read ends 3 residues before the CDR3 terminus; that terminus is restored from the germline J gene. The V call is TRBV5-6, the J call TRBJ2-3; D not resolved. The CDR3 consists of 13 residues. Trimming removed 1 base at V and 6 bases at J, with 9 bases between. CDR1 and CDR2 (germline): SGHDT, YYEEEE. This chain's CDR3 is CASSLNRGDTQYF. The covered CDR3 bases are TGTGCCAGCAGCTTGAACCGAGGCGATACG.

Of note for this clone: Read data end 3 residues before the CDR3 end; the end is taken from the germline J gene. V and J are TRBV7-3 and TRBJ2-3; TRBD2 agrees at 8 bases. CDR3 length equals 15 residues. Looked up from germline, CDR1 is SGHTA and CDR2 is FQGTGA. The ends lost 5 bases at V and 1 base at J; junction bases unmatched: 5. The CDR3 bases that were read are TGTGCCAGCAGCGTCGGACTAGCAGGCACAGATACG. It yields the protein CASSVGLAGTDT. The entire CDR3 reads CASSVGLAGTDTQYF.

For this clone: The sequence runs out 3 residues before the end of the CDR3; the remainder is reconstructed from the germline J gene. The chain has TRBV7-9 and TRBJ2-3; 9 nucleotides match TRBD2. This CDR3 is built from 13 residues. Germline CDR1 reads SEHNR; CDR2 reads FQNEAQ (reference sequence). CDR3 bases read: TGTGCCAGCCTAGCGGGGACCCAAGAGACG. As protein: CASLAGTQET. The complete CDR3 reads CASLAGTQETQYF.

The covered CDR3 bases are TGTGCCAGCAGCTTATACGGGTTGCAAGAGACG. This codes for CASSLYGLQET. In full, the CDR3 is CASSLYGLQETQYF. This chain connects TRBV7-2 to TRBJ2-3, with D hard to call. The CDR3 is cut off 3 residues early in the read; its end comes from the germline J gene. Per the germline V gene, CDR1 is SGHTA and CDR2 is FQGNSA. The CDR3 runs to 14 residues.

Worth noting for this clone: The observed sequence ends 3 residues before the CDR3 terminus, with the missing tail filled in from the germline J gene. The V and J genes are TRBV5-1 and TRBJ1-6; TRBD1 matches 10 bases. Germline trimming cut 0 bases from V and 7 bases from J; bases unmatched to any gene: 1. Looked up from germline, CDR1 is SGHRS and CDR2 is YFSETQ. This CDR3 has 15 amino acids. Partial CDR3 DNA: TGCGCCAGCAGCTTGGGGGGACAGGGGAATTCACCC. Its protein is CASSLGGQGNSP. The whole CDR3 sequence is CASSLGGQGNSPLHF.

With regard to this clone: Read coverage stops 3 residues before the CDR3 terminus; the germline J gene supplies the remainder. The chain couples TRBV6-2 or TRBV6-3 to TRBJ1-5, with D unresolved. The V end lost 7 bases, the J end lost 0 bases, and 7 bases lay between the germline ends. Germline loops: CDR1 MNHEY, CDR2 SVGEGT. This CDR3 is 13 amino acids long. The CDR3 bases that were read are TGTGCCAGCAAAGGACTTAGCAATCAGCCC. Translating gives CASKGLSNQP. The entire CDR3 reads CASKGLSNQPQHF.

Notes on this clone: The read gets to within 3 residues of the CDR3 end, and the germline J gene fills in the rest. This rearrangement joins TRBV4-2 to TRBJ1-2; D is unclear. CDR3 length: 16 residues. The ends were cut back, 0 bases at V and 2 bases at J, with 13 bases in the middle. CDR1 and CDR2 (germline): LGHNA, YNFKEQ. This chain's CDR3 is CASSQEFDTINYGYTF. The CDR3 bases that were read are TGTGCCAGCAGCCAAGAATTCGACACGATAAACTATGGC.

On this clone: The observed sequence ends 3 residues before the CDR3 terminus, with the missing tail filled in from the germline J gene. This chain links TRBV28 with TRBJ2-3, with D tentatively TRBD2 (5 bases). The CDR3 has 14 amino acids. CDR1 and CDR2 from the germline V gene are MDHEN and SYDVKM. V lost 11 bases and J lost 2, with 17 bases in between. The CDR3 loop reads CACKEEGLTDTQYF. Incomplete CDR3 DNA: TGTGCCTGCAAGGAAGAGGGCCTCACAGATACG.

Note on this clone: The read ends 3 residues early relative to the CDR3; the germline J gene fills the gap. This sequence joins TRBV2 and TRBJ1-2; 10 bases line up with TRBD1. This CDR3 region has 15 residues. Per germline, CDR1 SNHLY and CDR2 FYNNEI. V shed 10 bases and J 4 bases; nucleotides not matched to a gene: 12. The part of the CDR3 DNA that was read is TGTGCCATCGGGACCGGGACAGGGGACGGCTATGGC. Translated, it gives CAIGTGTGDGYG. The entire CDR3 sequence reads CAIGTGTGDGYGYTF.

Remarks on this clone: The read halts 3 residues ahead of the CDR3 end, with the missing end drawn from the germline J gene. V is TRBV7-9 and J is TRBJ1-2, with D perhaps TRBD1 (5 bases). This CDR3 is 14 amino acids long. Deletions cut 5 bases from V and 6 bases from J, with 16 bases between. The germline V gene encodes CDR1 SEHNR and CDR2 FQNEAQ (reference sequence). CDR3: CASSLGHEVDGYTF. The part of the CDR3 DNA that was read is TGTGCCAGCAGCCTCGGACACGAGGTAGATGGC.

Comment on this clone: The CDR3 is cut off 3 residues early in the read; its end comes from the germline J gene. This chain uses TRBV29-1 with TRBJ2-1, with 8 positions matching TRBD1. J gave up 6 bases and V 7 bases, and 5 bases lay outside the gene matches. Germline CDR1 and CDR2: SQVTM and ANQGSEA. This CDR3 is 12 amino acids long. The CDR3 DNA, read in part, is TGCAGCGGTGTGACAGGGGTCAATGAG. This gives the protein CSGVTGVNE. The full CDR3 sequence reads CSGVTGVNEQFF.

Worth noting for this clone: The CDR3 extends 3 residues past the end of the read, so its final part is completed from the germline J gene. The chain joins TRBV7-9 to TRBJ2-3; the match to TRBD1 covers 8 bases. The trim removed 4 bases at V and 3 bases at J, leaving 3 bases unmatched. The CDR3 sequence is 14 residues long. The germline V gene encodes CDR1 SEHNR and CDR2 FQNEAQ (reference sequence). CDR3 bases read: TGTGCCAGCAGCTCGCAGGGGGCAACAGATACG. It translates to CASSSQGATDT. The entire CDR3 is CASSSQGATDTQYF.

Concerning this clone: The read comes to an end 3 residues before the CDR3 does, leaving the germline J gene to fill in the end. The chain has TRBV5-1 and TRBJ1-2, with 8 bases that match TRBD1. This CDR3 region has 15 residues. Germline-derived CDR1 and CDR2 are SGHRS and YFSETQ. CDR3 bases read: TGCGCCAGCAGCTTGCAGGGGGCGGGGGCCTACGAC. Protein product: CASSLQGAGAYD. The CDR3 reads in full as CASSLQGAGAYDYTF.

As regards this clone: The observed sequence ends 3 residues before the CDR3 terminus, with the missing tail filled in from the germline J gene. The chain employs TRBV18 and TRBJ2-2; 8 nucleotides line up with TRBD1. The CDR3 is 16 residues long. Looked up from germline, CDR1 is KGHSH and CDR2 is LQKENI. V was clipped by 4 bases and J by 0 bases; unmatched bases: 4. The chain's CDR3 is CASSRDRFANTGELFF. CDR3 bases read: TGTGCCAGCTCACGGGACAGGTTTGCGAACACCGGGGAG.

Note on this clone: The sequenced fragment ends 3 residues before the CDR3 boundary, so the rest is inferred from the germline J gene. This chain uses TRBV30 with TRBJ1-1, with no clear D. Trimming removed 0 bases from V and 7 bases from J, with 6 bases in between. Germline CDR1 reads GTSNPN; CDR2 reads SVGIG (reference sequence). This CDR3 is 11 amino acids long. CDR3 DNA (partial): TGTGCCTGGAGTGTACTAGATGAA. This encodes CAWSVLDE. The CDR3 reads in full as CAWSVLDEAFF.

With respect to this clone: Sequencing ends 3 residues short of the CDR3 end; the germline J gene provides the rest. The chain carries TRBV18 and TRBJ2-2, with D possibly TRBD2 on 6 matching bases. The CDR3 is 14 amino acids. The germline V gene has CDR1 KGHSH and CDR2 LQKENI. The sequenced part of the CDR3 DNA is TGTGCCAGCTCACCTTCCGGGGGAGAAGTAGAG. It translates to CASSPSGGEVE. The full CDR3 protein reads CASSPSGGEVELFF.

Comments on this clone: With the read ending 3 residues before the CDR3 end, the germline J gene is used to fill in that end. The chain uses TRBV18 and TRBJ1-1, with 7 bases fitting TRBD1. Germline V gene data show CDR1 as KGHSH and CDR2 as LQKENI. This CDR3 spans 13 amino acids. With 6 bases clipped from V and 3 bases from J, the junction kept 4 bases outside the gene matches. CDR3 protein: CASSPDRDTEAFF. The part of the CDR3 DNA that was read is TGTGCCAGCTCTCCAGACAGGGACACTGAA.

The CDR3 DNA, read in part, is TGTGCCAGCAACATGGGGGGGAGCGGCGGGGAG. It yields the protein CASNMGGSGGE. The complete CDR3 reads CASNMGGSGGELFF. The rearrangement links TRBV7-9 to TRBJ2-2, with 7 nucleotides matching TRBD2. The CDR3 is cut off 3 residues early in the read; its end comes from the germline J gene. The CDR3 sequence is 14 residues long. The germline V gene has CDR1 SEHNR and CDR2 FQNEAQ (reference sequence). V gave up 7 bases and J gave up 7 bases; unmatched junction bases: 9.